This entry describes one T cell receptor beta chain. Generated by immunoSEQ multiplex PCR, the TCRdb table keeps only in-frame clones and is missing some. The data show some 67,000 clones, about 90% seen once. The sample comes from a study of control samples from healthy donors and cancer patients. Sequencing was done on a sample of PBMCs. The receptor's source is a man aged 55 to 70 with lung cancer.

The CDR3 DNA reads TGTGCCAGCAGCCTCCAGCCGAATTCACCCCTCCACTTT. Its protein product is CASSLQPNSPLHF. The J gene is TRBJ1-6, the V gene TRBV9, with D unclear. The CDR3 runs to 13 residues. In germline, CDR1 is SGDLS, CDR2 YYNGEE. Trimming left V 4 bases short and J 7 bases short, with 9 bases between.